This T cell receptor beta chain was documented in a study of cytomegalovirus exposure and HLA in healthy donors. Whole-study context: Later, an analysis reported that the 130 or so validation repertoires had used the same platform as the approximately 680 first-cohort repertoires. Regarding the study as a whole: Three CMV-associated chains proved CMV antigen-specific in vitro. The study flagged about 150 TCR beta chains as cytomegalovirus-associated. Rare sequences made up most TCRs, while some public TCRs were found in many donors.

Profiled with immunoSEQ multiplex PCR; TCRdb holds only in-frame clones, not every one. The sample includes approximately 88,000 clones, around 96% of them seen just once. With respect to this clone: Its target is not known.

There are 14 residues in the CDR3. The V end lost 3 bases, the J end lost 4 bases, and 12 bases lay between the germline ends. CDR1 is MNHEY, CDR2 SMNVEV, per germline (reference sequence). The origin of this receptor is a woman younger than 30 in good health and CMV-seronegative. Sequences were obtained from PBMCs. The chain has TRBV27 and TRBJ1-2; D is unclear. The CDR3 nucleotides are TGTGCCAGCAGTTTCGGGGTCGGCTCCTATGGCTACACCTTC. Translation: CASSFGVGSYGYTF.